This T cell receptor (beta chain) stems from a study of blood T cell repertoires in COVID-19. Original processing notes: Reference gene primer amplification yielded estimated nucleated cell counts. The assay was immunoSEQ multiplex PCR, and TCRdb's table has in-frame clones only and misses some. The DNA was the basis for D and trimming; V, J and clone size are from that table. The sample holds about 130,000 clones; 88% are singletons and the top ten take 10% to 13%. This receptor was identified in a man aged 50-59 years with acute or convalescent COVID-19. The specimen sequenced was peripheral blood.

The CDR3 nucleotides are TGCGCCAGCAGCTTCGAACCGACCGGAGTGAGCAATTCACCCCTCCACTTT. This codes for CASSFEPTGVSNSPLHF. The gene calls are TRBV5-1 and TRBJ1-6; no reliable D call. The V gene lost 2 bases and the J gene lost 7 bases, with 19 bases spanning the gap. The germline CDR1 and CDR2 sequences are SGHRS and YFSETQ. This CDR3 has 17 amino acids.